This TCR beta chain was identified in a study of blood T cell repertoires in COVID-19 (dated by TCRdb to 2020 to 2021). With regard to the full study: Samples covering the acute and convalescent phases of COVID-19 were provided by collaborators in the United States, Italy and Spain. The material from the prospective study consisted of cDNA or gDNA derived from T cells, B-cell-depleted T cells, or PBMCs. Subjects who had been exposed to COVID-19, were actively infected with it, or had recovered from it provided the deeply sampled blood TCRbeta repertoires that made up the dataset. The repertoires were made available in a free public database intended to serve as a resource for research on the immune response to SARS-CoV-2. The samples were drawn from the first 160 participants of the ongoing ImmuneRACE study and from more than 1,000 subjects provided by 6 global collaborators. Nearly every sample came with metadata listing a de-identified subject ID, COVID-19 status, age in years and sex. Where available, HLA class I and class II types were taken from metadata supplied by the sample provider and were not determined by assay-based typing.

TCRbeta CDR3 regions were amplified from genomic DNA using the immunoSEQ Assay, a bias-controlled multiplex PCR. The source study handled its data this way. The number of nucleated cells in each sample was estimated from the amplification of reference gene primers within the assay. To quantify the absolute abundance of each unique TCRbeta CDR3 rearrangement, sequence reads were collapsed and filtered. Productive Simpson clonality was computed per sample as the square root of Simpson's diversity index over productive rearrangements. TCRdb re-hosts the immuneACCESS table, in-frame sequences only. Its copies lack some clones; in the studies checked, an unresolved V gene accounts for under half of them, and the cause for the rest is not known. That table supplies the V and J calls and clone size; D and trimming were determined from the DNA. This sample is represented by fewer than 85,000 clones; 70% to 90% of them were singletons. The ten largest clonotypes hold about 5.2% of the sample.

Study-wide findings and limitations: Clinical and demographic metadata were provided uncurated, with the amount varying by source and participant.

The junction shows trimming of 5 bases on V and 4 bases on J, and the gene matches do not reach 12 bases of it. The CDR3 runs 16 residues from the cysteine to the phenylalanine. Only the CDR3 DNA is retained, 48 bases long and in frame from the first base. In the germline V gene, CDR1 corresponds to KGHSH and CDR2 to LQKENI. Each collaborating institution followed its own protocols to collect whole blood in K2EDTA tubes. Collaborator samples were shipped for TCRbeta analysis as frozen whole blood, isolated PBMCs, or DNA extracted from either sample type. In the case of this clone: Its antigen is currently not known. There are no base qualities to consult, and no much larger clone falls within one base.

The rearranged segments are TRBV18 and TRBJ2-5; TRBD2 agrees with 8 junctional bases. The sequenced sample consisted of peripheral blood. The sequence came from a man aged 60 to 69 with acute or convalescent COVID-19. The CDR3 region: CASSSGSSGARETQYF. Read as DNA, the sequence is TGTGCCAGCTCATCAGGAAGTAGCGGGGCCAGAGAGACCCAGTACTTC.